A selection of T cell receptor beta chains follows, all from one sample in a study of T-cell reconstitution after alpha-beta-depleted transplantation in children. TCRdb processed the PCR reads anew with MiXCR; each CDR3 protein has one entry. The sample lists 65,000 to 70,000 distinct CDR3 sequences; roughly 4.4% were seen once. The sample here was PBMCs, mostly from graft donor cells, taken 180 days after TCRalphabeta/CD19-depleted stem cell transplant. The receptor set was obtained from a boy under two years old who had a stem cell transplant for acute myeloid leukemia, so the T cells may come from the graft donor. Both conserved end residues are part of each CDR3. A D gene is named only where the DNA matches it firmly.

d_call v_call cdr3_aa
. TRBV9 CASSENPSKNIQYF
. TRBV29-1 CSVPGDWGYGYTF
. TRBV20-1 CSAKDRMNTEAFF
. TRBV6-6 CASSYSNRVTDTQYF
TRBD2 TRBV7-8 CASSPGSGGAWETQYF
TRBD2 TRBV12-3/TRBV12-4 CASGGGPDTQYF
. TRBV27 CASKTQGGTGELFF
. TRBV7-2 CASSLAPGVVGTEAFF
. TRBV5-1 CASSLSRQGSYEQYF
TRBD1 TRBV12-3/TRBV12-4 CASAPGQVLYTGELFF
. TRBV28 CASSGSVTGLEAFF
. TRBV5-1 CASRPEGENQPQHF
. TRBV18 CASSPLEGGNQPQHF
. TRBV20-1 CSATRGGFNQPQHF
. TRBV7-2 CASSSLGATVKNIQYF
. TRBV20-1 CSARQGFADTQYF
TRBD2 TRBV10-2 CASSGLAAGELFF
. TRBV20-1 CSAEREADTGELFF
. TRBV20-1 CSARGQGRTYEQYF
TRBD1 TRBV3-1 CASSRGTGPDTQYF
TRBD1 TRBV12-3/TRBV12-4 CASSRTGDTQYF
TRBD1 TRBV2 CASRALDRENQPQHF
. TRBV6-1 CASSITGFHQPQHF
TRBD2 TRBV20-1 CSAQPSGGAETQYF
. TRBV9 CASSVVGGPLNNEQFF
. TRBV12-3/TRBV12-4 CASSLDQGFSLHEQYF
TRBD2 TRBV12-3/TRBV12-4 CASRPQRGGADTQYF
. TRBV14 CASSQDLVGRGQYF
TRBD2 TRBV20-1 CSARISGRGETQYF
. TRBV5-6 CASSPTTFAWETQYF
TRBD1 TRBV6-5 CASSYRDRVSDRLFF
TRBD1 TRBV5-1 CASSLSTQGATNEKLFF
TRBD1 TRBV15 CATSRDPGQGYNEQFF